A single sample is the source of the 27 T cell receptor beta chains below, sequenced in a study of identical twins. TCRdb reanalysed the 5' RACE reads using MiXCR and keeps one entry per CDR3 protein. The sample yields 350,000 to 450,000 distinct CDR3 sequences, around a sixth seen once. Sequenced input: naive T cells sorted from blood. The receptors were gathered from a middle-aged man in good health.

CDR3 coding DNA: TGTGCCAGCAGCGAAGTAAGACAGGGCTCTGGAAACACCATATATTTT. This encodes CASSEVRQGSGNTIYF. This chain links TRBV5-5 with TRBJ1-3; 7 positions agree with TRBD1. Looked up from germline, CDR1 is SGHKS and CDR2 is YYEKEE (reference sequence). Trimming cost V 4 bases and J 0 bases; bases outside gene matches: 7. The CDR3 runs 16 residues.

J is TRBJ1-4 and V is TRBV10-2; maybe TRBD1 (5 bases). CDR3 length equals 13 residues. The ends were cut back, 1 base at V and 7 bases at J, with 7 bases in the middle. Germline assignment: CDR1 WSHSY and CDR2 SAAADI. CDR3 in amino acids: CASSEWGGEKLFF. Written as DNA, the CDR3 is TGCGCCAGCAGTGAGTGGGGGGGTGAAAAACTGTTTTTT.

The rearrangement joins TRBV4-2 to TRBJ2-7, with 10 bases aligning to TRBD2. The CDR3 is made up of 15 amino acids. The ends lost 5 bases at V and 2 bases at J; junction bases unmatched: 6. Looked up from germline, CDR1 is LGHNA and CDR2 is YNFKEQ. The CDR3 DNA sequence: TGTGCCAGCAGCGACCGAGCGGGAGGGACCTACGAGCAGTACTTC. Translating it yields CASSDRAGGTYEQYF.

Of note for this clonotype: A read error may explain this, as a much larger clone is one base away. The rearrangement joins TRBV29-1 to TRBJ1-1; D gene ambiguous. Germline CDR1 reads SQVTM; CDR2 reads ANQGSEA. The CDR3 loop spans 12 amino acids. Trimming took 4 bases from V and 5 from J, leaving 11 bases between them. CDR3 loop: CSVGPGSTEAFF. The CDR3 nucleotides read TGCAGCGTTGGACCGGGTAGTACTGAAGCTTTCTTT.

V gene TRBV12-3 or TRBV12-4 combines with J gene TRBJ2-5, with 9 bases that match TRBD1. The CDR3 covers 15 residues. Trimming removed 4 bases from V and 4 bases from J; junction bases left unmatched: 7. The CDR3 loop reads CASSSGTGSRETQYF. In DNA form, the CDR3 reads TGTGCCAGCAGTTCCGGGACAGGGAGCAGAGAGACCCAGTACTTC.

Concerning this clonotype: One base away lies a much larger clone, so this may be a sequencing read error. The chain has TRBV6-5 and TRBJ2-5; maybe TRBD2 (5 bases). The germline V gene has CDR1 MNHEY and CDR2 SVGAGI. This CDR3 region has 14 residues. This chain's CDR3 is CASSYFEGSEIQYF. CDR3 in DNA: TGTGCCAGCAGTTACTTTGAGGGCTCCGAGATCCAGTACTTC.

A few counts support this clonotype. J is TRBJ1-5 and V is TRBV6-2 or TRBV6-3, with TRBD1 matching 11 bases. The junction had 3 bases not matched to a gene; V was cut back by 0 bases and J by 5 bases. Per the germline V gene, CDR1 is MNHEY and CDR2 is SVGEGT. The CDR3 consists of 16 residues. CDR3 in amino acids: CASSYSLDRGHQPQHF. The CDR3 DNA reads TGTGCCAGCAGTTACTCCCTGGACAGGGGGCATCAGCCCCAGCATTTT.

CDR3 protein: CASSLTGGSEQYF. The CDR3 nucleotides read TGCGCCAGCAGCTTAACAGGGGGCAGCGAGCAGTACTTC. This chain joins TRBV5-1 and TRBJ2-7; the match to TRBD1 covers 9 bases. The germline V gene encodes CDR1 SGHRS and CDR2 YFSETQ. With 2 bases clipped from V and 6 bases from J, the junction kept 3 bases outside the gene matches. This CDR3 comprises 13 residues.

This clonotype was seen a few times. At one boundary the junction diverges from the germline segment, which might be a read error. V usage is TRBV5-1 and J usage is TRBJ2-5; D gene unclear. Germline CDR1 is SGHRS and CDR2 is YFSETQ. The CDR3 runs 17 residues. The CDR3 DNA reads as TGCGCCAGCACCTTGGACGCGGTCTCAATTTTCCAAGAGACCCAGTACTTC. Amino acids: CASTLDAVSIFQETQYF.

Only one count was recorded for this clonotype. V gene TRBV5-1 combines with J gene TRBJ1-6, with D possibly being TRBD1 (5 bases). The CDR3 is 14 residues long. Trimming stripped 4 bases from V and 7 bases from J, with 12 bases between. Germline assignment: CDR1 SGHRS and CDR2 YFSETQ. The CDR3 here is CASSPSGTNSPLHF. CDR3 DNA sequence: TGCGCCAGCAGCCCGTCCGGGACCAATTCACCCCTCCACTTT. The full variable domain, in which reference TRBV5-1 and TRBJ1-6 provide the parts outside the CDR3, is KAGVTQTPRYLIKTRGQQVTLSCSPISGHRSVSWYQQTPGQGLQFLFEYFSETQRNKGNFPGRFSGRQFSNSRSEMNVSTLELGDSALYLCASSPSGTNSPLHFGNGTRLTVT.

This clonotype was seen only a few times. This chain uses TRBV4-1 with TRBJ2-5; the D gene is possibly TRBD1 (5 bases). CDR3 size: 16 residues. Germline CDR1 is MGHRA and CDR2 is YSYEKL. V lost 0 bases, J lost 1 base, and 12 bases lay in between. The CDR3 region is CASSQELQGFQETQYF. The CDR3 bases are TGCGCCAGCAGCCAAGAACTCCAGGGCTTCCAAGAGACCCAGTACTTC.

The chain links TRBV20-1 to TRBJ1-2; D is perhaps TRBD1 (5 bases). The CDR3 extends over 13 amino acids. CDR1 is DFQATT and CDR2 is SNEGSKA in the germline V gene (reference sequence). Deletions cut 0 bases from V and 8 bases from J, with 13 bases between. The DNA for the CDR3 is TGCAGTGCTAGAGATCAGGGTCGAGGGGGCTACACCTTC. Protein sequence: CSARDQGRGGYTF.

This clonotype was picked up many times. The chain links TRBV28 to TRBJ2-2; D not resolved. Germline V gene sequence: CDR1 MDHEN, CDR2 SYDVKM. Trimming removed 7 bases at V and 1 base at J, with 13 bases between. The CDR3 covers 15 residues. This chain's CDR3 is CASTPPLLNTGELFF. CDR3 sequence (DNA): TGTGCCAGCACTCCGCCCCTTTTGAACACCGGGGAGCTGTTTTTT.

This clonotype was found many times. The chain uses TRBV5-1 and TRBJ2-3; 7 nucleotides agree with TRBD1. V was pared by 8 bases and J by 3 bases, with 6 bases of the junction left unmatched. CDR3 length: 13 residues. Germline loops: CDR1 SGHRS, CDR2 YFSETQ. This CDR3 reads CASKPDRTDTQYF. The CDR3 DNA is TGCGCCAGTAAACCGGACAGGACAGATACGCAGTATTTT.

This clonotype was seen more than once but under ten times. V usage is TRBV4-3 and J usage is TRBJ2-1; D is possibly TRBD1 (6 bases). This CDR3 contains 15 residues. The V gene's germline CDR1 is LGHNA and CDR2 YSLEER. Trimming took 5 bases from V and 9 from J, leaving 20 bases between them. The CDR3, as DNA: TGCGCCAGCAGCGTCTACGACTCTCCCAGGGGTGAGCAGTTCTTC. It encodes CASSVYDSPRGEQFF.

The V and J genes are TRBV4-1 and TRBJ1-1; TRBD1 agrees at 9 bases. Germline V gene sequence: CDR1 MGHRA, CDR2 YSYEKL. The trim removed 1 base at V and 5 bases at J, leaving 8 bases unmatched. CDR3 size: 16 residues. CDR3 sequence (DNA): TGCGCCAGCAGCCAAGTATTGGACAGGGGAAGTACTGAAGCTTTCTTT. Its protein is CASSQVLDRGSTEAFF.

J is TRBJ2-1 and V is TRBV18; D gene uncertain. The CDR3 covers 15 residues. The V gene lost 2 bases and the J gene lost 2 bases, with 10 bases spanning the gap. CDR1 is KGHSH, CDR2 LQKENI, per germline. The CDR3 nucleotides read TGTGCCAGCTCACCAAACGTCCAAGCCTACAATGAGCAGTTCTTC. Translating gives CASSPNVQAYNEQFF.

This clonotype was seen repeatedly, ten times or more. The chain recombines TRBV24-1 with TRBJ2-3, with D uncertain. CDR3 length equals 14 residues. Trimming stripped 5 bases from V and 3 bases from J, with 11 bases between. In germline, CDR1 is KGHDR, CDR2 SFDVKD. The CDR3 DNA reads as TGTGCCACCAGTGTCGGGCTGAAGACAGATACGCAGTATTTT. This codes for CATSVGLKTDTQYF.

This clonotype has ten or more counts. The gene calls are TRBV12-3 or TRBV12-4 and TRBJ2-3, with a possible D match to TRBD1 (6 bases). V lost 6 bases and J 0 bases, leaving 16 bases between the germline ends. This CDR3 region has 16 residues. CDR3 sequence reads: CASSSRDTISTDTQYF. The CDR3, as DNA: TGTGCCAGCAGCAGTCGGGACACTATCAGCACAGATACGCAGTATTTT.

This clonotype was counted a few times. The V and J genes are TRBV12-3 or TRBV12-4 and TRBJ2-4, with TRBD2 identical over 7 bases. This CDR3 is built from 17 residues. The V gene end was trimmed by 1 base and the J gene end by 0 bases; junction bases not matched to a gene: 6. DNA of the CDR3: TGTGCCAGCAGTTTAGTCGGGGAGGGACTAGCCAAAAACATTCAGTACTTC. This codes for CASSLVGEGLAKNIQYF.

This clonotype was picked up many times. V is TRBV28 and J is TRBJ1-2, with D unclear. Germline CDR1 is MDHEN and CDR2 is SYDVKM. The CDR3 sequence is 16 residues long. The germline V and J ends were trimmed by 6 bases and 6 bases, with 23 bases remaining between them. The CDR3 DNA reads as TGTGCCAGCAGCCTTGGGTGGGCGGGCGACCTAAATGGCTACACCTTC. This sequence encodes CASSLGWAGDLNGYTF.

V usage is TRBV9 and J usage is TRBJ1-1, with 7 bases lining up with TRBD1. CDR1 is SGDLS, CDR2 YYNGEE, per germline. The CDR3 runs to 14 residues. Trimming cost V 4 bases and J 8 bases; bases outside gene matches: 11. The CDR3, as DNA: TGTGCCAGCAGCCCCGGGGGACAGTGGGGGGAAGCTTTCTTT. Translated: CASSPGGQWGEAFF.

The chain links TRBV4-3 to TRBJ2-3; TRBD2 aligns across 8 bases. CDR1 is LGHNA, CDR2 YSLEER, per germline. The V segment lost 5 bases and the J segment 2 bases; nucleotides outside the gene matches: 3. The CDR3 runs 14 residues. In DNA form, the CDR3 reads TGCGCCAGCAGCGAGCGGGGGTTCACAGATACGCAGTATTTT. It yields the protein CASSERGFTDTQYF.

V and J are TRBV20-1 and TRBJ2-1, with TRBD2 matching 9 bases. The ends lost 7 bases at V and 0 bases at J; junction bases unmatched: 7. The CDR3 covers 15 residues. Germline CDR1 DFQATT, CDR2 SNEGSKA (reference sequence). CDR3 DNA sequence: TGCAGTGTCAATAGCGGGAGAACCTCCTACAATGAGCAGTTCTTC. Its translation: CSVNSGRTSYNEQFF.

This clonotype was recorded a few times. The J gene is TRBJ2-6, the V gene TRBV12-3 or TRBV12-4; perhaps TRBD2 as D (5 bases). Deletions cut 3 bases from V and 1 base from J, with 13 bases between. There are 17 residues in the CDR3. CDR3 bases: TGTGCCAGCAGTTTCGGGATAGGAACGTCTGGGGCCAACGTCCTGACTTTC. This gives the protein CASSFGIGTSGANVLTF.

A few counts support this clonotype. V gene TRBV7-8 combines with J gene TRBJ2-3; D is unresolved. This CDR3 has 15 residues. The germline gives CDR1 SGHVS, CDR2 FQNEAQ. V shed 5 bases and J shed 6 bases, with 18 bases lying between them. The CDR3 coding sequence is TGTGCCAGCAGCCTGAGACGAGTTCTTGGGGATACGCAGTATTTT. It is translated as CASSLRRVLGDTQYF. Together with reference TRBV7-8 and TRBJ2-3, the CDR3 gives the full variable domain: GAGVSQSPRYKVAKRGQDVALRCDPISGHVSLFWYQQALGQGPEFLTYFQNEAQLDKSGLPSDRFFAERPEGSVSTLKIQRTQQEDSAVYLCASSLRRVLGDTQYFGPGTRLTVL.

This chain uses TRBV25-1 with TRBJ1-3; D call uncertain. The V gene's germline CDR1 is MGHDK and CDR2 SYGVNS. The CDR3 spans 15 residues. Deletions cut 3 bases from V and 0 bases from J, with 9 bases between. CDR3: CASSDFKGSGNTIYF. CDR3 DNA: TGTGCCAGCAGTGACTTCAAGGGCTCTGGAAACACCATATATTTT.